This TCR beta chain came from a study of cytomegalovirus exposure and HLA in healthy donors. The V gene end was trimmed by 10 bases and the J gene end by 1 base; junction bases not matched to a gene: 8. The CDR3 extends over 16 amino acids. CDR1 is ENHRY, CDR2 SYGVKD, per germline. Repertoires were generated with immunoSEQ multiplex PCR, while TCRdb's copy carries only in-frame clones and drops some. Found here are 200,000 to 250,000 clones, more than 75% of them singletons; the top ten hold 1.5% to 2.5%. This TCR was recovered from a young woman in good health and CMV-seropositive. V is TRBV10-3 and J is TRBJ2-6, with 9 bases that match TRBD1. The sequencing input was PBMCs. CDR3 DNA sequence: TGTGCCACTCCCGGGACAGGGATTTCTGGGGCCAACGTCCTGACTTTC. Translated: CATPGTGISGANVLTF.